Listed below are T cell receptor beta chains from one sample, sequenced in a study of T cell responses to AZD1222 COVID-19 vaccine. This table comes from immunoSEQ multiplex PCR, and its TCRdb copy is limited to in-frame clones, with some not included. The sample gives about 150,000 clones, about 90% of which show up once; just over 9% is in the top ten. Here the sequenced sample was peripheral blood, taken 28 days after the second AZD1222 dose. The receptors originated from an adult who received the AZD1222 COVID-19 vaccine. The CDR3 runs from the conserved cysteine through the conserved F or W. The D gene is left open where the match is weak. Not every row has a clone size; where given, it reads once, few, many or a size class.

clone size,D gene,CDR3 length,J gene,V gene,CDR3 protein,CDR3 DNA
NA,TRBD1,15,TRBJ1-2,TRBV6-5,CASISQGARGYGYTF,TGTGCCAGCATCTCACAGGGGGCGAGGGGCTATGGCTACACCTTC
NA,NA,15,TRBJ1-3,TRBV7-2,CASSSTPASGNTIYF,TGTGCCAGCAGCTCCACCCCCGCCTCTGGAAACACCATATATTTT
once,TRBD1,13,TRBJ1-2,TRBV27,CASSLRGGVGYTF,TGTGCCAGCAGTTTAAGAGGGGGCGTGGGCTACACCTTC
NA,NA,12,TRBJ2-7,TRBV2,CASEGPRPGQYF,TGTGCCAGCGAGGGGCCGCGACCTGGGCAGTACTTC
NA,NA,13,TRBJ2-7,TRBV9,CASSVLGGHEQYF,TGTGCCAGCAGCGTACTGGGAGGCCACGAGCAGTACTTC
NA,TRBD1,13,TRBJ1-5,TRBV5-1,CASSYTGVQPQHF,TGCGCCAGCAGCTATACAGGGGTCCAGCCCCAGCATTTT
NA,NA,11,TRBJ2-1,TRBV20-1,CSAWESTEQFF,TGCAGTGCTTGGGAGTCCACTGAGCAGTTCTTC
NA,TRBD2,18,TRBJ2-1,TRBV4-3,CASSQDENSGRAYNEQFF,TGCGCCAGCAGCCAAGATGAAAATAGCGGGAGGGCCTACAATGAGCAGTTCTTC
NA,TRBD1,14,TRBJ1-4,TRBV19,CASRRQGAGEKLFF,TGTGCCAGTCGTCGACAGGGGGCTGGTGAAAAACTGTTTTTT
NA,NA,11,TRBJ1-2,TRBV6-5,CASGPEYGYTF,TGTGCCAGCGGCCCCGAATATGGCTACACCTTC
NA,NA,13,TRBJ2-1,TRBV5-6,CASSLRRYNEQFF,TGTGCCAGCAGCTTGCGCAGGTACAATGAGCAGTTCTTC
NA,NA,14,TRBJ1-4,TRBV27,CASSGRLNNEKLFF,TGTGCCAGCAGTGGGAGACTGAATAATGAAAAACTGTTTTTT